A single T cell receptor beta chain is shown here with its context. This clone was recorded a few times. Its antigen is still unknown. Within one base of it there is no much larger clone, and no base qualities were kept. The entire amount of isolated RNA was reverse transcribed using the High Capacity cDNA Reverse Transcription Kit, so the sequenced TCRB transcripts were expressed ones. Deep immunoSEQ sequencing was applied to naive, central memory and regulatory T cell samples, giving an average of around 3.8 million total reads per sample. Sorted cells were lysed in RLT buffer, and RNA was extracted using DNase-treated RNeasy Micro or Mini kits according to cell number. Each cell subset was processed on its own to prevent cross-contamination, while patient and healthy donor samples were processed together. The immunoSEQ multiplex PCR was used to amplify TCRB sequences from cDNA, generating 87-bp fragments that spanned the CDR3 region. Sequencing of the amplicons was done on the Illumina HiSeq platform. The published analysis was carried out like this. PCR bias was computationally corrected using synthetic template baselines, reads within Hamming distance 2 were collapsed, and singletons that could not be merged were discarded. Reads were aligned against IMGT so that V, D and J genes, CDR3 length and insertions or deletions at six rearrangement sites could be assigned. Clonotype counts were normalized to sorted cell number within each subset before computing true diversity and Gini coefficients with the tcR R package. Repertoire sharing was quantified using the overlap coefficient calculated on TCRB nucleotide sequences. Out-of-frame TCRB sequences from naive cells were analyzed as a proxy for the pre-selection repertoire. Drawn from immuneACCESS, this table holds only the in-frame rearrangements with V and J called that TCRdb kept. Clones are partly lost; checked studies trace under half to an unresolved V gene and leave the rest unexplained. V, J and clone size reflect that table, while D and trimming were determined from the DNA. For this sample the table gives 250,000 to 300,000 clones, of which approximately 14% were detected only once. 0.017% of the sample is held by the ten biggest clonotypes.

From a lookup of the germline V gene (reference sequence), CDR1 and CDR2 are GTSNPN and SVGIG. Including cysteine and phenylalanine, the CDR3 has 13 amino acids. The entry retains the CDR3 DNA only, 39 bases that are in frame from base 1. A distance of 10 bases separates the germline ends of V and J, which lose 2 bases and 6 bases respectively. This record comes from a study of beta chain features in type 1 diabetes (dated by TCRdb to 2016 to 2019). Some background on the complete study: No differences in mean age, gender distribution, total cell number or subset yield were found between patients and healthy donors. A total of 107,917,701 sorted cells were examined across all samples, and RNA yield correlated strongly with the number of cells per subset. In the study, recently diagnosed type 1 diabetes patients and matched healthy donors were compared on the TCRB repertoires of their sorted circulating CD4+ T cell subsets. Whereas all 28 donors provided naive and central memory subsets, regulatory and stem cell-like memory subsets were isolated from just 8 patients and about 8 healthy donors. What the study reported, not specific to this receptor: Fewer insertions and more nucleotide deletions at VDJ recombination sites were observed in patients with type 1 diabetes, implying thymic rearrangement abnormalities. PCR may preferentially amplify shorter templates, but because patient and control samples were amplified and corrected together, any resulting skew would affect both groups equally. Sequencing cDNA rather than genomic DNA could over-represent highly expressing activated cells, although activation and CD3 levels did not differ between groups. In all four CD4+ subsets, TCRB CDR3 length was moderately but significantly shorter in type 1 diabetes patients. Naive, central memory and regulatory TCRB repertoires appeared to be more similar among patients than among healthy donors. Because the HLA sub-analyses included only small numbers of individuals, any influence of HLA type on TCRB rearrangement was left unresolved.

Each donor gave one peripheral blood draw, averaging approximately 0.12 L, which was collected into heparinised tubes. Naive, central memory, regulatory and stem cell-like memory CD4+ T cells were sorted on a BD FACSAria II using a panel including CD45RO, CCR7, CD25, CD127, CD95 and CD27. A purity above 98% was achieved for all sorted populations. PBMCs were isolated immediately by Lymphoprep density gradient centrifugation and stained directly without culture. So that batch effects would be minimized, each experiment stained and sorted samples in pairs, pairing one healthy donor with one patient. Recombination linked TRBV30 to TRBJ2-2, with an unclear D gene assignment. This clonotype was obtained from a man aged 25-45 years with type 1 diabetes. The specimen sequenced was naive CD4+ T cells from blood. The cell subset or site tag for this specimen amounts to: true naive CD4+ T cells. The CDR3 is CAWSRSSPGELFF. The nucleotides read TGTGCCTGGAGTCGGAGTAGCCCCGGGGAGCTGTTTTTT.